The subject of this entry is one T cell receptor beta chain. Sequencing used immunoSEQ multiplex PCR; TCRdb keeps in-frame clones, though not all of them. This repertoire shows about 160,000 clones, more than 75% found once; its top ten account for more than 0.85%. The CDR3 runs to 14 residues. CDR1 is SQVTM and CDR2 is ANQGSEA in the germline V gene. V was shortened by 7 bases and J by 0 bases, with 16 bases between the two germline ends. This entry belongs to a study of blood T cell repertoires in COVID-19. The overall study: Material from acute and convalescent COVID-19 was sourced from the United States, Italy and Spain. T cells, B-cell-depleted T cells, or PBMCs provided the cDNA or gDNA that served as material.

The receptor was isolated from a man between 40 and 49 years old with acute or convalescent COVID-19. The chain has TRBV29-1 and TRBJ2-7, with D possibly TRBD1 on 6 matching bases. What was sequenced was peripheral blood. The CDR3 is CSAMGASSSYEQYF. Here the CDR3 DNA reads TGCAGCGCCATGGGGGCGTCGAGCTCCTACGAGCAGTACTTC.